These 27 T cell receptor beta chains were sequenced from one sample in a study of blood T cell repertoires in COVID-19. The data were produced by immunoSEQ multiplex PCR, yet TCRdb's version contains in-frame clones alone and is incomplete. The data contain about 230,000 clones, 81% of them singletons. The sequenced material came from peripheral blood. These receptors all stem from a woman of 80 years or more with acute or convalescent COVID-19.

A single count supports this clone. The chain employs TRBV14 and TRBJ2-5, with D possibly TRBD2 on 6 matching bases. In germline, CDR1 is SGHDN, CDR2 FVKESK. The CDR3 is 14 residues long. Trimming shortened V by 3 bases and J by 3 bases, and 11 bases separated the two germline ends. DNA for the CDR3: TGTGCCAGCAGCCACGGGGACTGGAAAGAGACCCAGTACTTC. Its protein is CASSHGDWKETQYF.

This chain links TRBV12-3 or TRBV12-4 with TRBJ2-5, with TRBD1 matching 7 bases. There are 13 residues in the CDR3. After removal of 6 bases from V and 4 bases from J, the junction contained 5 bases not matched to a gene. The CDR3 DNA reads as TGTGCCAGCAGCCAGGACAGGAGAGAGACCCAGTACTTC. It specifies CASSQDRRETQYF.

The CDR3 spells CASSLDFGSPLHF. The CDR3 nucleotides read TGTGCCAGCAGCTTAGATTTCGGTTCACCCCTCCACTTT. The V and J genes are TRBV7-9 and TRBJ1-6; D uncertain. V was shortened by 1 base and J by 9 bases, with 7 bases between the two germline ends. The CDR3 length is 13 residues. Germline-derived CDR1 and CDR2 are SEHNR and FQNEAQ (reference sequence).

The J gene is TRBJ1-4, the V gene TRBV3-1 (or the pseudogene TRBV3-2); 8 positions match TRBD1. Per germline, CDR1 LGHDT and CDR2 YNNKEL (reference sequence). V shed 5 bases, J shed 3 bases, and the junction held 8 bases outside the gene matches. This CDR3 contains 16 residues. For the CDR3, the DNA is TGTGCCAGCAGCGCCCGACAGGGGCGGCCTAATGAAAAACTGTTTTTT. It specifies CASSARQGRPNEKLFF.

The chain combines TRBV3-1 (or the pseudogene TRBV3-2) with TRBJ2-3; D unresolved. V dropped 5 bases and J dropped 6 bases, with 18 bases sitting between them. This CDR3 contains 15 residues. Germline lookup yields CDR1 LGHDT and CDR2 YNNKEL (reference sequence). The CDR3 spells CASSEGLSVGDTQYF. CDR3 in DNA: TGTGCCAGCAGCGAAGGGTTAAGTGTCGGGGATACGCAGTATTTT.

The J gene is TRBJ1-1, the V gene TRBV7-9; possibly TRBD1 for D (5 bases). Trimming took 5 bases from V and 8 from J, leaving 9 bases between them. This CDR3 has 11 residues. Germline CDR1 SEHNR, CDR2 FQNEAQ (reference sequence). The CDR3 is CASSPTGEAFF. The CDR3 nucleotides are TGTGCCAGCAGCCCAACAGGAGAAGCTTTCTTT. The full variable domain, in which reference TRBV7-9 and TRBJ1-1 provide the parts outside the CDR3, is DTGVSQNPRHKITKRGQNVTFRCDPISEHNRLYWYRQTLGQGPEFLTYFQNEAQLEKSRLLSDRFSAERPKGSFSTLEIQRTEQGDSAMYLCASSPTGEAFFGQGTRLTVV.

The chain uses TRBV29-1 and TRBJ2-3; TRBD2 aligns across 10 bases. Per the germline V gene, CDR1 is SQVTM and CDR2 is ANQGSEA. The CDR3 totals 14 residues. V lost 3 bases to trimming and J lost 7 bases; unmatched junction nucleotides: 7. The CDR3: CSVDTSGTGYTQYF. The CDR3 coding sequence is TGCAGCGTTGACACTAGCGGGACGGGATATACGCAGTATTTT.

This chain uses TRBV9 with TRBJ2-5; 7 bases are shared with TRBD1. With 4 bases clipped from V and 0 bases from J, the junction kept 3 bases outside the gene matches. In germline, CDR1 is SGDLS, CDR2 YYNGEE. This CDR3 is 14 amino acids long. The CDR3 is CASSRGQNQETQYF. Here the CDR3 DNA reads TGTGCCAGCAGCCGGGGACAGAACCAAGAGACCCAGTACTTC.

CDR3 in DNA: TGTGTCAGAAGCTTTGCCGGGTTAGCCAAAAACATTCAGTACTTC. Protein sequence: CVRSFAGLAKNIQYF. V gene TRBV7-5 combines with J gene TRBJ2-4; the table's D call TRBD2 went unverified against the DNA. TRBV7-5 has pseudogene status. The CDR3 spans 15 residues.

This clone was recorded a few times. This rearrangement joins TRBV19 to TRBJ1-2, with D unresolved. The CDR3 is 12 amino acids. V lost 3 bases to trimming and J lost 7 bases, with 9 bases between them. Germline V gene sequence: CDR1 LNHDA, CDR2 SQIVND (reference sequence). The CDR3 DNA reads as TGTGCCAGTAGTATTTTGGGCCTTGGCTACACCTTC. As protein: CASSILGLGYTF.

The chain has TRBV19 and TRBJ1-2; 9 bases are shared with TRBD1. Trimming at V came to 10 bases and at J to 4 bases, leaving 13 bases not matched to a gene. The CDR3 length is 15 residues. From germline, CDR1 is LNHDA and CDR2 SQIVND (reference sequence). The CDR3 loop is CATITTGGVSYGYTF. The CDR3 DNA follows: TGTGCCACGATAACCACAGGGGGCGTCTCCTATGGCTACACCTTC.

The rearrangement links TRBV27 to TRBJ2-5; D might be TRBD2 (5 bases). The ends were cut back, 5 bases at V and 5 bases at J, with 18 bases in the middle. The CDR3 totals 15 residues. The V gene's germline CDR1 is MNHEY and CDR2 SMNVEV (reference sequence). In DNA form, the CDR3 reads TGTGCCAGCAGTACCCCCGGACTCCTGAAGGAGACCCAGTACTTC. It encodes CASSTPGLLKETQYF.

V is TRBV3-1 (or the pseudogene TRBV3-2) and J is TRBJ1-6; D gene ambiguous. Germline CDR1 reads LGHDT; CDR2 reads YNNKEL (reference sequence). The CDR3 is 13 amino acids. V lost 5 bases and J 6 bases, leaving 8 bases between the germline ends. Here the CDR3 DNA reads TGTGCCAGCAGCGCAGTTGGTAATTCACCCCTCCACTTT. This sequence encodes CASSAVGNSPLHF.

In this sample, this clone turned up a few times. The genes are TRBV3-1 (or the pseudogene TRBV3-2) and TRBJ1-4, with a possible D match to TRBD1 (6 bases). The CDR3 covers 14 residues. CDR1 and CDR2 (germline): LGHDT, YNNKEL (reference sequence). V was clipped by 4 bases and J by 8 bases, with 14 bases between them. The CDR3 region has the DNA TGTGCCAGCAGCCGTAGGGGGGGTGAAGAAAAACTGTTTTTT. It specifies CASSRRGGEEKLFF.

This sequence joins TRBV2 and TRBJ2-2; TRBD2 matches 7 bases. The CDR3 has 17 amino acids. V gave up 0 bases and J gave up 5 bases; unmatched junction bases: 9. CDR1 and CDR2 from the germline V gene are SNHLY and FYNNEI. For the CDR3, the DNA is TGTGCCAGCAGTGAAGCCGGCGGGAGTTTTGTTACCGGGGAGCTGTTTTTT. Protein sequence: CASSEAGGSFVTGELFF.

Notes on this clone: The DNA is omitted, as the CDR3 cannot be located on it reliably, and the CDR3 follows TCRdb's listing. This chain connects TRBV6-5 to TRBJ1-1; TRBD1, the D gene given by the table, was not confirmed from the DNA. In germline, CDR1 is MNHEY, CDR2 SVGAGI. The CDR3 length is 13 residues, termini included. CDR3 sequence: CASILDRGREAFF.

This clone appeared once. V gene TRBV28 combines with J gene TRBJ2-1; tentatively, D is TRBD2 (7 bases). The germline V gene has CDR1 MDHEN and CDR2 SYDVKM. Trimming removed 8 bases at V and 4 bases at J, with 15 bases between. CDR3 length: 14 amino acids. Here the CDR3 DNA reads TGTGCCAGCGGAGTGGGAGGGGGATACAATGAGCAGTTCTTC. It is translated as CASGVGGGYNEQFF. Full variable domain (remainder filled in from reference TRBV28 and TRBJ2-1): DVKVTQSSRYLVKRTGEKVFLECVQDMDHENMFWYRQDPGLGLRLIYFSYDVKMKEKGDIPEGYSVSREKKERFSLILESASTNQTSMYLCASGVGGGYNEQFFGPGTRLTVL.

Concerning this clone itself: Other DNA sequences in this sample translate to the same CDR3. The V and J genes are TRBV5-6 and TRBJ2-3; 7 bases fit TRBD2. Germline V gene sequence: CDR1 SGHDT, CDR2 YYEEEE. With V trimmed by 2 bases and J by 11 bases, 2 bases remained unmatched. This CDR3 has 11 residues. The CDR3 reads CASSLGGGQYF. Written as DNA, the CDR3 is TGTGCCAGCAGCTTAGGCGGGGGGCAGTATTTT.

The table lists this clone with a count of one. V is TRBV21-1 and J is TRBJ2-5; the tabulated D call, TRBD2, remains unverified against the DNA. TRBV21-1 is tagged as a pseudogene. CDR3 length: 16 residues. DNA of the CDR3: TGTGCCAGCAGCAAAGGACTAGCGGGGGGGCGAGAGACCCAGTACTTC. This encodes CASSKGLAGGRETQYF.

This clone was seen only a few times. DNA of the CDR3: TGTGGGGCAGGGTCCTTTGCTAACTATGGCTACACCTTC. Protein product: CGAGSFANYGYTF. The chain joins TRBV28 to TRBJ1-2; tentative D call: TRBD1 (5 bases). The CDR3 has 13 residues. The germline gives CDR1 MDHEN, CDR2 SYDVKM.

This clone has a count of ten or more. The chain uses TRBV5-4 and TRBJ1-1, with 12 nucleotides matching TRBD1. The CDR3 is 15 amino acids. CDR1 SGHNT and CDR2 YYREEE come from the germline V gene (reference sequence). After removal of 4 bases from V and 4 bases from J, the junction contained 5 bases not matched to a gene. The CDR3 here is CASSVGTGGGTEAFF. As DNA, the CDR3 is TGTGCCAGCAGCGTTGGGACAGGGGGCGGCACTGAAGCTTTCTTT.

J is TRBJ1-6 and V is TRBV21-1; TRBD1 was called by the table and not checked on the DNA. TRBV21-1 is annotated as a pseudogene. CDR3 length: 17 amino acids. CDR3 in amino acids: CASSERGQGSYNSPLHF. The DNA of the CDR3 is TGTGCCAGCAGCGAAAGGGGACAGGGCTCCTATAATTCACCCCTCCACTTT.

The rearrangement links TRBV3-1 (or the pseudogene TRBV3-2) to TRBJ1-3; tentative D call: TRBD1 (5 bases). The length of the CDR3 is 15 residues. From germline, CDR1 is LGHDT and CDR2 YNNKEL (reference sequence). Trimming left V 4 bases short and J 4 bases short, with 14 bases between. CDR3 nucleotide sequence: TGTGCCAGCAGCCCCGACGGGGGGTCAGGAAACACCATATATTTT. Translated: CASSPDGGSGNTIYF.

The gene calls are TRBV25-1 and TRBJ2-7; TRBD1 aligns across 8 bases. Germline V gene lookup returns CDR1 MGHDK and CDR2 SYGVNS. J was trimmed by 2 bases and V by 1 base; bases with no gene match: 1. The CDR3 runs 14 residues. CDR3 DNA: TGTGCCAGCAGTGAATCAGGGGGCCCCTACGAGCAGTACTTC. Its protein product is CASSESGGPYEQYF.

In this sample, this clone turned up once. The gene calls are TRBV3-1 (or the pseudogene TRBV3-2) and TRBJ1-1; weak D call: TRBD1 (6 bases). Germline-derived CDR1 and CDR2 are LGHDT and YNNKEL (reference sequence). This CDR3 spans 15 amino acids. Trimming took 0 bases from V and 4 from J, leaving 12 bases between them. The CDR3 region is CASSQDHGGATEAFF. CDR3 in DNA: TGTGCCAGCAGCCAAGATCATGGGGGGGCCACTGAAGCTTTCTTT.

CDR3 in amino acids: CASIPSGLAVSYNEQFF. For the CDR3, the DNA is TGTGCCAGCATCCCTTCGGGACTAGCGGTTTCCTACAATGAGCAGTTCTTC. The chain has TRBV6-2 or TRBV6-3 and TRBJ2-1; 11 bases align to TRBD2. CDR1 and CDR2 (germline): MNHEY, SVGEGT. Unmatched junction bases numbered 9, after V lost 7 bases and J lost 1 base. The CDR3 runs to 17 residues.

This clone was seen a single time. V gene TRBV2 combines with J gene TRBJ1-2, with a weak D call TRBD1 (6 bases). V was clipped by 10 bases and J by 2 bases, with 14 bases between them. This CDR3 spans 13 amino acids. Germline assignment: CDR1 SNHLY and CDR2 FYNNEI. The CDR3 DNA follows: TGTGCCACGCCGGGGGGGGCGAACTATGGCTACACCTTC. This codes for CATPGGANYGYTF.